This T cell receptor beta chain was identified in a study of molecular identifiers for immune sequencing clone quantification. TCRdb independently ran MiXCR on the PCR reads; one entry per CDR3 protein. The sample shows 70,000 to 90,000 distinct CDR3 sequences, around 20% of them seen only once. The germline CDR1 and CDR2 sequences are SNHLY and FYNNEI. The CDR3 sequence is 13 residues long. Trimming left V 8 bases short and J 4 bases short, with 12 bases between. This clonotype was seen a handful of times. The clonotype originates from a human donor in good health. Some libraries in this study had Jurkat cell RNA spiked in. V usage is TRBV2 and J usage is TRBJ2-1; a possible D gene is TRBD2 (7 bases). The sample consisted of naive CD8+ T cells from blood, with Jurkat cell RNA spiked in. Subset specified: FACS-sorted CD8+CD4-CCR7+CD45RA+ naive T cells. The CDR3 coding sequence is TGTGCCAGCGGGGGGGCAGGATACAATGAGCAGTTCTTC. Encoded protein: CASGGAGYNEQFF.